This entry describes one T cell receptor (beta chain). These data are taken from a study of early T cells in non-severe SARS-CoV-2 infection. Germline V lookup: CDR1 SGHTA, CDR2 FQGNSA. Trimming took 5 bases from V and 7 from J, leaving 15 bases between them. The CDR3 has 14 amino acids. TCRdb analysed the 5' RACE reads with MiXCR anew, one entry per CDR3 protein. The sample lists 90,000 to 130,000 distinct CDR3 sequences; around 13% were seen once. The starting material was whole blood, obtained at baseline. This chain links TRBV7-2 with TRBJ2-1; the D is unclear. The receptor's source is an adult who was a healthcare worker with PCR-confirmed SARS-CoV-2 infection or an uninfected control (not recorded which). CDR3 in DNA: TGTGCCAGCAGCGGCAGACGGGCCGAGAATGAGCAGTTCTTC. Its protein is CASSGRRAENEQFF.